This is a list of T cell receptor beta chains from one sample in a study of T-cell reconstitution after alpha-beta-depleted transplantation in children. Via MiXCR, TCRdb re-called the PCR reads, giving one row per CDR3 protein. The sample lists hundreds of thousands of distinct CDR3 sequences, around 14% occurring once. Source: PBMCs, taken before TCRalphabeta/CD19-depleted stem cell transplant. These receptors were taken from a girl aged 2 to 10 with congenital amegakaryocytic thrombocytopenia, due to receive a stem cell transplant. Each CDR3 is given with its conserved first and last residue. D genes are given only for firm matches. Some rows have no size entry. The others give once, few or many, or a class for an expanded clone.

D: TRBD2
size: few
length: 15
J: TRBJ2-5
V: TRBV5-1
CDR3: CASSLPLATQETQYF
DNA: TGCGCCAGCAGCTTGCCACTAGCGACCCAAGAGACCCAGTACTTC

D: TRBD2
size: many
length: 18
J: TRBJ2-3
V: TRBV20-1
CDR3: CSAPTLAGSPRSTDTQYF
DNA: TGCAGTGCTCCAACTCTAGCGGGGTCCCCCCGTAGTACAGATACGCAGTATTTT

D: TRBD2
size: many
length: 16
J: TRBJ2-1
V: TRBV9
CDR3: CASSVWGGGRNNEQFF
DNA: TGTGCCAGCAGCGTTTGGGGGGGTGGGCGGAACAATGAGCAGTTCTTC

D: NA
size: many
length: 11
J: TRBJ1-1
V: TRBV7-9
CDR3: CASSPDSEAFF
DNA: TGTGCCAGCAGCCCTGATTCTGAAGCTTTCTTT

D: NA
size: few
length: 16
J: TRBJ1-1
V: TRBV5-1
CDR3: CASSTGQLHMNTEAFF
DNA: TGCGCCAGCAGCACCGGACAGCTGCACATGAACACTGAAGCTTTCTTT

D: TRBD2
size: NA
length: 16
J: TRBJ2-1
V: TRBV5-1
CDR3: CASSLGPSGLYNEQFF
DNA: TGCGCCAGCAGCTTGGGGCCTAGCGGGTTATACAATGAGCAGTTCTTC

D: NA
size: NA
length: 15
J: TRBJ2-2
V: TRBV5-1
CDR3: CASSSGDLYTGELFF
DNA: TGCGCCAGCAGCTCGGGGGACCTTTACACCGGGGAGCTGTTTTTT

D: NA
size: NA
length: 14
J: TRBJ2-3
V: TRBV28
CDR3: CASSPRESADTQYF
DNA: TGTGCCAGCAGCCCTCGGGAGTCCGCAGATACGCAGTATTTT

D: NA
size: many
length: 14
J: TRBJ2-7
V: TRBV5-1
CDR3: CASSRGTESYEQYF
DNA: TGCGCCAGCAGCCGAGGGACGGAGTCCTACGAGCAGTACTTC

D: TRBD2
size: NA
length: 22
J: TRBJ2-2
V: TRBV29-1
CDR3: CSVAGSGPGLAGGLRSTGELFF
DNA: TGCAGCGTAGCAGGATCTGGCCCGGGACTAGCGGGAGGGCTTCGAAGCACCGGGGAGCTGTTTTTT

D: NA
size: NA
length: 14
J: TRBJ2-7
V: TRBV29-1
CDR3: CSVFGHLPAQTQYF
DNA: TGCAGCGTTTTCGGGCATTTGCCCGCTCAAACGCAGTACTTC

D: NA
size: many
length: 16
J: TRBJ2-1
V: TRBV6-5
CDR3: CASSYTSGDGYNEQFF
DNA: TGTGCCAGCAGTTATACCTCGGGGGATGGCTACAATGAGCAGTTCTTC

D: NA
size: few
length: 13
J: TRBJ2-3
V: TRBV5-1
CDR3: CASNFGGADTQYF
DNA: TGCGCCAGCAACTTCGGGGGCGCAGATACGCAGTATTTT

D: NA
size: few
length: 14
J: TRBJ2-5
V: TRBV5-1
CDR3: CASSSEAQRETQYF
DNA: TGCGCCAGCAGCTCGGAAGCCCAGCGGGAGACCCAGTACTTC

D: TRBD1
size: many
length: 13
J: TRBJ2-3
V: TRBV20-1
CDR3: CSASTGSTDTQYF
DNA: TGCAGTGCTTCGACAGGGAGCACAGATACGCAGTATTTT

D: NA
size: NA
length: 15
J: TRBJ2-1
V: TRBV10-2
CDR3: CASRPAGTPFSEQFF
DNA: TGCGCCAGCCGACCGGCTGGGACCCCTTTTTCGGAGCAGTTCTTC

D: NA
size: many
length: 18
J: TRBJ2-7
V: TRBV20-1
CDR3: CSARALTGGVTYYYEQYF
DNA: TGCAGTGCTAGAGCCCTCACGGGGGGCGTCACCTACTACTACGAGCAGTACTTC

D: NA
size: NA
length: 15
J: TRBJ2-5
V: TRBV9
CDR3: CASSVAGTGGETQYF
DNA: TGTGCCAGCAGCGTAGCTGGTACTGGAGGAGAGACCCAGTACTTC

D: NA
size: many
length: 13
J: TRBJ2-7
V: TRBV5-6
CDR3: CASSLGGTSEQYF
DNA: TGTGCCAGCAGCTTAGGAGGAACCTCAGAGCAGTACTTC

D: NA
size: many
length: 14
J: TRBJ2-3
V: TRBV20-1
CDR3: CSARQGTVSDTQYF
DNA: TGCAGTGCTAGACAGGGTACCGTATCAGATACGCAGTATTTT

D: TRBD2
size: NA
length: 15
J: TRBJ2-1
V: TRBV10-3
CDR3: CAISASTSGVRKQFF
DNA: TGTGCCATCAGTGCCTCGACTAGCGGGGTACGTAAGCAGTTCTTC

D: NA
size: NA
length: 13
J: TRBJ1-5
V: TRBV20-1
CDR3: CSAIQGYRQPQHF
DNA: TGCAGTGCTATACAGGGATACAGGCAGCCCCAGCATTTT

D: NA
size: many
length: 14
J: TRBJ1-1
V: TRBV28
CDR3: CASSSDSQNTEAFF
DNA: TGTGCCAGCAGTTCTGACAGCCAGAACACTGAAGCTTTCTTT

D: NA
size: NA
length: 15
J: TRBJ2-7
V: TRBV5-1
CDR3: CASSAPDSAYHEQYF
DNA: TGCGCCAGCAGCGCCCCGGACTCCGCTTATCACGAGCAGTACTTC

D: NA
size: few
length: 15
J: TRBJ2-1
V: TRBV5-1
CDR3: CASRLMGSSYNEQFF
DNA: TGCGCCAGCAGACTCATGGGGAGCTCCTACAATGAGCAGTTCTTC